A single sample gave rise to the 27 T cell receptor beta chains below, sequenced in a study of blood T cell repertoires in COVID-19. Produced via immunoSEQ multiplex PCR; TCRdb's table is partial and in-frame only. The sample has under 250,000 clones, about 85% seen once. The sequenced sample was peripheral blood. The receptors originated from a man aged 35-49 years with acute or convalescent COVID-19.

The V and J genes are TRBV7-3 and TRBJ2-1; the match to TRBD1 covers 7 bases. Germline assignment: CDR1 SGHTA and CDR2 FQGTGA. The V gene end was trimmed by 2 bases and the J gene end by 4 bases; junction bases not matched to a gene: 8. The CDR3 is 16 amino acids. This CDR3 is CASSLYPGQNYNEQFF. The CDR3 coding sequence is TGTGCCAGCAGCTTATACCCGGGACAGAATTACAATGAGCAGTTCTTC.

This CDR3 is CASRLGVAGGTYEQYF. The CDR3 DNA follows: TGTGCCAGCAGGCTAGGGGTGGCGGGGGGCACCTACGAGCAGTACTTC. The chain combines TRBV28 with TRBJ2-7; TRBD2 matches at 8 bases. From germline, CDR1 is MDHEN and CDR2 SYDVKM. With V trimmed by 6 bases and J by 2 bases, 12 bases remained unmatched. The CDR3 extends over 16 amino acids.

The V and J genes are TRBV11-2 and TRBJ2-2, with 14 bases fitting TRBD2. This CDR3 region has 17 residues. Per the germline V gene, CDR1 is SGHAT and CDR2 is FQNNGV. The V and J ends lost 5 bases and 5 bases, in that order; junction bases with no gene match: 7. The CDR3 region is CASSTRLAGGGTGELFF. The CDR3 DNA is TGTGCCAGCAGCACGAGACTAGCGGGAGGGGGGACCGGGGAGCTGTTTTTT.

J is TRBJ2-7 and V is TRBV6-6; D remains ambiguous. Trimming shortened V by 0 bases and J by 3 bases, and 9 bases separated the two germline ends. From germline, CDR1 is MNHNY and CDR2 SVGAGI (reference sequence). The CDR3 is made up of 14 amino acids. CDR3 loop: CASSYSGSDYEQYF. In DNA, the CDR3 is TGTGCCAGCAGTTACTCCGGGTCAGACTACGAGCAGTACTTC.

The J gene is TRBJ1-6, the V gene TRBV27, with 7 bases that match TRBD1. J gave up 9 bases and V 6 bases, and 8 bases lay outside the gene matches. CDR1 MNHEY and CDR2 SMNVEV come from the germline V gene (reference sequence). The CDR3 spans 14 residues. This chain's CDR3 is CASRKGQDSSPLHF. CDR3 DNA sequence: TGTGCCAGCAGGAAAGGACAGGACTCTTCACCCCTCCACTTT.

The chain links TRBV14 to TRBJ2-5; TRBD2 agrees at 8 bases. Germline CDR1 is SGHDN and CDR2 is FVKESK. V shed 1 base and J 4 bases; nucleotides not matched to a gene: 8. The CDR3 runs 16 residues. The CDR3 loop is CASSQVFSGVGETQYF. In DNA, the CDR3 is TGTGCCAGCAGCCAAGTTTTTAGCGGGGTAGGAGAGACCCAGTACTTC.

V usage is TRBV11-2 and J usage is TRBJ1-3, with TRBD1 identical over 9 bases. V shed 1 base and J 2 bases; nucleotides not matched to a gene: 0. CDR3 size: 15 residues. The germline gives CDR1 SGHAT, CDR2 FQNNGV. Here the CDR3 reads CASSLGTGAGNTIYF. Written as DNA, the CDR3 is TGTGCCAGCAGCTTAGGGACAGGGGCTGGAAACACCATATATTTT.

V gene TRBV13 combines with J gene TRBJ2-7, with a tentative D call TRBD2 (5 bases). This CDR3 has 14 residues. V gave up 5 bases and J gave up 4 bases, with 15 bases separating them. Germline CDR1 reads PRHDT; CDR2 reads FYEKMQ (reference sequence). Written as DNA, the CDR3 is TGTGCCAGCAGCAACTGGACTTCTATTTACGAGCAGTACTTC. It yields the protein CASSNWTSIYEQYF. The full variable domain, with the rest looked up from reference TRBV13 and TRBJ2-7, is AAGVIQSPRHLIKEKRETATLKCYPIPRHDTVYWYQQGPGQDPQFLISFYEKMQSDKGSIPDRFSAQQFSDYHSELNMSSLELGDSALYFCASSNWTSIYEQYFGPGTRLTVT.

This clone was seen a few times. The chain links TRBV6-5 to TRBJ2-7, with a tentative D call TRBD2 (6 bases). Between the trimmed V and J ends, which lost 6 bases and 2 bases, there was a span of 14 bases. Germline V gene sequence: CDR1 MNHEY, CDR2 SVGAGI. The CDR3 is made up of 14 amino acids. The CDR3 loop reads CASRPEGLTYEQYF. CDR3 DNA: TGTGCCAGCAGGCCGGAGGGTCTCACCTACGAGCAGTACTTC.

This clone has a single count. Here the CDR3 DNA reads TGTGCCAGCAGCCAAGTGCCCTACGGGGAGCTGTTTTTT. It codes for CASSQVPYGELFF. J is TRBJ2-2 and V is TRBV14; D is ambiguous. Trimming took off 1 base at V and 7 bases at J, with 7 bases between the two ends. CDR3 size: 13 residues. Germline values: CDR1 SGHDN, CDR2 FVKESK. Full variable domain (remainder filled in from reference TRBV14 and TRBJ2-2): EAGVTQFPSHSVIEKGQTVTLRCDPISGHDNLYWYRRVMGKEIKFLLHFVKESKQDESGMPNNRFLAERTGGTYSTLKVQPAELEDSGVYFCASSQVPYGELFFGEGSRLTVL.

This clone has only one observation. The chain carries TRBV9 and TRBJ2-7; no firm D call. The CDR3 runs to 14 residues. Trimming stripped 0 bases from V and 0 bases from J, with 7 bases between. CDR1 SGDLS and CDR2 YYNGEE come from the germline V gene. CDR3 coding DNA: TGTGCCAGCAGCGTAGATCCAGGCTCCTACGAGCAGTACTTC. It yields the protein CASSVDPGSYEQYF.

The chain is built from TRBV7-2 and TRBJ2-3, with D possibly TRBD2 on 5 matching bases. The CDR3 has 12 residues. V lost 10 bases and J 6 bases, leaving 14 bases between the germline ends. Germline CDR1 is SGHTA and CDR2 is FQGNSA. The chain's CDR3 is CATGKHFDTQYF. Here the CDR3 DNA reads TGTGCCACCGGGAAGCATTTCGATACGCAGTATTTT.

J is TRBJ1-2 and V is TRBV19; 12 bases match TRBD1. The germline V gene has CDR1 LNHDA and CDR2 SQIVND (reference sequence). This CDR3 has 17 residues. The J segment lost 5 bases and the V segment lost 5 bases, leaving 12 bases of the junction unmatched. This chain's CDR3 is CASSLGTGGGHGYGYTF. The DNA for the CDR3 is TGTGCCAGTAGTCTGGGGACAGGGGGCGGCCATGGGTATGGCTACACCTTC.

The CDR3 reads CASSLSHRGADTQYF. In DNA, the CDR3 is TGTGCCAGCAGCTTAAGCCACAGGGGCGCGGATACGCAGTATTTT. This chain connects TRBV7-6 to TRBJ2-3; 7 nucleotides agree with TRBD1. The germline V gene has CDR1 SGHVS and CDR2 FNYEAQ. J lost 6 bases, V lost 2 bases, and 8 bases had no gene match. CDR3 length equals 15 residues.

V gene TRBV2 combines with J gene TRBJ1-6, with D possibly being TRBD1 (6 bases). Germline V gene sequence: CDR1 SNHLY, CDR2 FYNNEI. Trimming left V 7 bases short and J 0 bases short, with 13 bases between. The CDR3 is 16 residues long. In DNA form, the CDR3 reads TGTGCCAGCACCCCAGACAGGAGCTCCTATAATTCACCCCTCCACTTT. Protein sequence: CASTPDRSSYNSPLHF.

The sample holds one count of this clone. The V call is TRBV24-1, the J call TRBJ2-1; 8 bases align to TRBD2. The CDR3 loop spans 18 amino acids. J gave up 0 bases and V 4 bases, and 10 bases lay outside the gene matches. Per the germline V gene, CDR1 is KGHDR and CDR2 is SFDVKD. CDR3 sequence: CATSDRSLAGPSYNEQFF. The CDR3 DNA sequence: TGTGCCACCAGTGACCGCTCTTTAGCGGGACCCTCCTACAATGAGCAGTTCTTC.

The gene calls are TRBV4-3 and TRBJ2-3; TRBD2 aligns across 9 bases. From germline, CDR1 is LGHNA and CDR2 YSLEER. The CDR3 is 18 amino acids. V shed 0 bases, J shed 3 bases, and the junction held 10 bases outside the gene matches. CDR3 nucleotides: TGCGCCAGCAGCCAAGATGGGGCAGCGGGAGGACCTACAGATACGCAGTATTTT. This translates into CASSQDGAAGGPTDTQYF.

For the CDR3, the DNA is TGTGCCAGCAACCCCGGGGTCGGGTACAATGAGCAGTTCTTC. Its protein is CASNPGVGYNEQFF. This chain connects TRBV3-1 (or the pseudogene TRBV3-2) to TRBJ2-1; a possible D gene is TRBD2 (5 bases). The CDR3 consists of 14 residues. Trimming shortened V by 7 bases and J by 4 bases, and 14 bases separated the two germline ends. The germline V gene has CDR1 LGHDT and CDR2 YNNKEL (reference sequence).

The chain carries TRBV6-5 and TRBJ1-3, with D perhaps TRBD1 (6 bases). Germline loops: CDR1 MNHEY, CDR2 SVGAGI. V gave up 4 bases and J gave up 3 bases, with 7 bases separating them. The CDR3 runs to 13 residues. The CDR3 sequence is CASSWDIGNTIYF. In nucleotides, the CDR3 is TGTGCCAGCAGTTGGGACATTGGAAACACCATATATTTT.

This sequence joins TRBV4-3 and TRBJ2-1; D may be TRBD1 (5 bases). CDR1 is LGHNA, CDR2 YSLEER, per germline. The CDR3 has 16 amino acids. V was trimmed by 2 bases and J by 6 bases, leaving 17 bases between them. The CDR3: CASSQIDRPHGNEQFF. Here the CDR3 DNA reads TGCGCCAGCAGCCAAATCGACAGACCCCACGGCAATGAGCAGTTCTTC.

This clone was seen more than once but under ten times. The chain employs TRBV9 and TRBJ1-2; D ambiguous. This CDR3 contains 13 residues. V was pared by 3 bases and J by 4 bases, with 10 bases between. Germline values: CDR1 SGDLS, CDR2 YYNGEE. CDR3 residues: CASSAGEIYGYTF. The CDR3 DNA reads as TGTGCCAGCAGCGCCGGGGAAATCTATGGCTACACCTTC.

The CDR3 bases are TGTGCCAGCAGCTCCCAGGAGGGGGCTGTAGATACGCAGTATTTT. Its protein is CASSSQEGAVDTQYF. The rearrangement uses TRBV7-2 and TRBJ2-3, with a weak D call TRBD1 (7 bases). This CDR3 region has 15 residues. Between the trimmed V and J ends, which lost 4 bases and 5 bases, there was a span of 16 bases. Germline values: CDR1 SGHTA, CDR2 FQGNSA.

The chain links TRBV3-1 (or the pseudogene TRBV3-2) to TRBJ2-1, with 10 positions matching TRBD2. This CDR3 has 15 amino acids. The V gene's germline CDR1 is LGHDT and CDR2 YNNKEL (reference sequence). The V and J ends lost 4 bases and 3 bases, in that order; junction bases with no gene match: 3. CDR3 residues: CASSLAGGNYNEQFF. CDR3 nucleotide sequence: TGTGCCAGCAGCCTAGCGGGGGGAAACTACAATGAGCAGTTCTTC.

CDR3 sequence reads: CAWTGTSTGETQYF. The DNA for the CDR3 is TGTGCCTGGACCGGGACTAGCACCGGCGAGACCCAGTACTTC. The chain uses TRBV30 and TRBJ2-5; 9 bases are a match to TRBD2. The V gene's germline CDR1 is GTSNPN and CDR2 SVGIG (reference sequence). With V trimmed by 4 bases and J by 5 bases, 8 bases remained unmatched. The CDR3 loop spans 14 amino acids.

This chain links TRBV12-3 or TRBV12-4 with TRBJ2-7; no firm D call. The V end lost 7 bases, the J end lost 4 bases, and 8 bases lay between the germline ends. The CDR3 covers 11 residues. CDR3 loop: CASTENYEQYF. CDR3 DNA sequence: TGTGCCAGCACCGAGAATTACGAGCAGTACTTC.

The J gene is TRBJ2-7, the V gene TRBV5-1; TRBD1 agrees at 10 bases. With V trimmed by 2 bases and J by 9 bases, 8 bases remained unmatched. Germline V gives CDR1 SGHRS, CDR2 YFSETQ. The CDR3 contains 14 residues. The CDR3 loop is CASSFSGTGVRQYF. The DNA for the CDR3 is TGCGCCAGCAGCTTCTCCGGGACAGGGGTTCGGCAGTACTTC.

The V gene is TRBV3-1 (or the pseudogene TRBV3-2), the J gene TRBJ2-7, with TRBD2 matching 7 bases. The J segment lost 5 bases and the V segment lost 7 bases, leaving 8 bases of the junction unmatched. Germline V lookup: CDR1 LGHDT, CDR2 YNNKEL (reference sequence). This CDR3 comprises 13 residues. CDR3: CASNRGEGNEQYF. Here the CDR3 DNA reads TGTGCCAGCAACCGGGGGGAGGGGAACGAGCAGTACTTC.